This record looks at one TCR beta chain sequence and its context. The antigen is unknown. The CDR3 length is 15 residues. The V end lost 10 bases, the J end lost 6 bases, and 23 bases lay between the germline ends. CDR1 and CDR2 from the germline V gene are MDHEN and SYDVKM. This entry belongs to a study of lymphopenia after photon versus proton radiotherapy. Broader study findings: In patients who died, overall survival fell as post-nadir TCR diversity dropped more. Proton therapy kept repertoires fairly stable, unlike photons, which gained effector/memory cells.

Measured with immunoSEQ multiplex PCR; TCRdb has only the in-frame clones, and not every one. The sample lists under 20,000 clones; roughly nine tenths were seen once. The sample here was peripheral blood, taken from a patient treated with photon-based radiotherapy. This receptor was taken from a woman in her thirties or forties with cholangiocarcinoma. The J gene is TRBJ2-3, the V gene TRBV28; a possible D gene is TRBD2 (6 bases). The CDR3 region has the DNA TGTGCCACCACCCTGGGGGGAGTCCCACGGGATACGCAGTATTTT. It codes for CATTLGGVPRDTQYF.